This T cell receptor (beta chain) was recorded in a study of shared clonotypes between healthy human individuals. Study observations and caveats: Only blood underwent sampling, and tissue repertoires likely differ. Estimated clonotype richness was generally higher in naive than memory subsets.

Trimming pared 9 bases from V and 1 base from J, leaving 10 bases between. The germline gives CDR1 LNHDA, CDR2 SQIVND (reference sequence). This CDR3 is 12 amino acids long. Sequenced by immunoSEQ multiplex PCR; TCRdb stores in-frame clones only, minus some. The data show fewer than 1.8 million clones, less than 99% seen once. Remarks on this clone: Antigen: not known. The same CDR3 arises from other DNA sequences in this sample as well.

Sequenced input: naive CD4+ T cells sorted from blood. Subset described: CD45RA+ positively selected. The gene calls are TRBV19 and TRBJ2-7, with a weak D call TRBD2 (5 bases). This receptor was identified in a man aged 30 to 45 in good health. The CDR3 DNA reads TGTGCCAGCTCAAGGACTTCCTACGAGCAGTACTTC. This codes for CASSRTSYEQYF.